Listed here is a single T cell receptor (beta chain). What it binds is unknown. Compared with germline, one end of the junction differs, possibly owing to a read error. This entry is derived from a study of T cells in Graves' hyperthyroidism and ophthalmopathy. The study's findings and limits: Clonotypes that were expanded in thyroid above 0.001 mostly appeared in blood too.

PBMCs were sourced from less than 13 ml fresh peripheral blood. Template material for amplifying TCR beta CDR3 regions consisted of RNA transcripts. Initially, a first-round RT-PCR of the TCR CDR3 employed the HTBI primer set. Each CDR3 protein is one row after TCRdb ran MiXCR on the multiplex PCR reads. The sample holds some 490,000 distinct CDR3 sequences; around a fifth are singletons and the top ten take about 53%. CDR1 is MNHNS and CDR2 is SASEGT in the germline V gene. This CDR3 comprises 15 residues. This clonotype was obtained from a woman in her 70s with Graves' ophthalmopathy. This chain connects TRBV6-1 to TRBJ2-1, with 8 bases identical to TRBD1. Material for sequencing was blood. The CDR3 DNA follows: TGCGCCAGCAGTGAGCTGACAGGGGTTGGCAATGAGCAGTTCTTC. Its protein is CASSELTGVGNEQFF.